This T cell receptor beta chain stems from a study of CD8 T cells in ankylosing spondylitis. Study-wide points: The disease-linked clones had a CD8+ phenotype and low blood frequencies. A motif of eight or nine highly homologous TCR beta variants was seen as apparently characteristic of ankylosing spondylitis blood.

TCRdb reprocessed the 5' RACE reads via MiXCR and lists one record per CDR3 protein. The sample contains fewer than 650,000 distinct CDR3 sequences, 10% to 15% of which appear only once. On this clonotype: Its antigen is currently unknown.

Germline-derived CDR1 and CDR2 are GTSNPN and SVGIG (reference sequence). This CDR3 region has 15 residues. The ends were cut back, 1 base at V and 0 bases at J, with 9 bases in the middle. The sequenced sample was blood, either unsorted or a sorted T cell fraction (not recorded which). The source is a male donor with ankylosing spondylitis. The chain joins TRBV30 to TRBJ2-2; TRBD2 is a possible D gene (6 bases). The CDR3 loop is CAWSGGGANTGELFF. The CDR3 bases are TGTGCCTGGAGTGGAGGCGGGGCGAACACCGGGGAGCTGTTTTTT. Full variable domain (outside the CDR3, taken from reference TRBV30 and TRBJ2-2): SQTIHQWPATLVQPVGSPLSLECTVEGTSNPNLYWYRQAAGRGLQLLFYSVGIGQISSEVPQNLSASRPQDRQFILSSKKLLLSDSGFYLCAWSGGGANTGELFFGEGSRLTVL.